This TCR beta chain was observed in a study of human T cells and chemical hapten exposure. Time point specified: patch test 1, 2 weeks after DPC sensitization. Treatment meaning: therapeutic diphenylcyclopropenone sensitization with weekly scalp DPC. Unfractionated whole blood was the source from which total RNA was extracted. TCRdb reanalysed the RACE reads using MiXCR and keeps one entry per CDR3 protein. The sample yields roughly 52,000 distinct CDR3 sequences, more than 9.5% seen once. Whole-study findings and limits: The study found that DPC sensitization did not change TCRs above 1 in 1000 frequency.

This CDR3 has 12 residues. V was trimmed by 8 bases and J by 9 bases, leaving 14 bases between them. Germline assignment: CDR1 MDHEN and CDR2 SYDVKM. As regards this clonotype: Its antigen remains unidentified.

The chain uses TRBV28 and TRBJ1-5; D is uncertain. Sequenced material: whole blood, taken in connection with sensitization to the hapten diphenylcyclopropenone (DPC). This sequence was found in a woman between 40 and 50 years old with alopecia areata. Some clones in this sample may be carry-over from other donors' samples. The CDR3 coding sequence is TGTGCCAGCGAGGCAGGCGAAGGGCCCCAGCATTTT. Residues: CASEAGEGPQHF.